This TCR beta chain was recovered during a study of blood T cell repertoires in COVID-19. Source study methods: Estimates of nucleated cell counts were drawn from the amplification of reference gene primers. Method: immunoSEQ multiplex PCR; TCRdb's copy keeps in-frame clones and lacks some. The V and J calls and clone size come from that table; D and trimming were worked out from the DNA. The data contain 110,000 or so clones, approximately 81% of them seen just once; the ten biggest clones take up less than 2%. V gave up 2 bases and J gave up 0 bases, with 9 bases separating them. Per germline, CDR1 SGDLS and CDR2 YYNGEE. The CDR3 length is 16 residues.

The clonotype was recovered from a man in his forties or fifties with acute or convalescent COVID-19. The J gene is TRBJ2-6, the V gene TRBV9; D perhaps matches TRBD2 (6 bases). Sequencing was performed on peripheral blood. DNA of the CDR3: TGTGCCAGCAGCGTGGGCGGGAACTCTGGGGCCAACGTCCTGACTTTC. As protein: CASSVGGNSGANVLTF.